The sequence of this T cell receptor (beta chain) was determined in a study of blood T cell repertoires in COVID-19. Study summary: T cells, B-cell-depleted T cells, or PBMCs provided the cDNA or gDNA that served as material.

Participant ages covered about 18 to 95 years across approximately 25 US areas. Participants had their cohort set by participant-reported clinical history. As originally analysed: Reference gene primers were amplified, and this amplification served to estimate nucleated cell counts. Sequenced by immunoSEQ multiplex PCR; TCRdb stores in-frame clones only, minus some. The DNA gave D and trimming, while V, J and clone size come from that table. The sample records about 430,000 clones, more than 75% being singletons. This CDR3 spans 15 amino acids. V lost 5 bases and J lost 2, with 13 bases in between. Germline values: CDR1 KGHSH, CDR2 LQKENI.

The TCR sequence derives from a woman aged 30 to 39 with acute COVID-19. Sequencing input: PBMCs or T cells enriched from blood (not recorded which). V and J are TRBV18 and TRBJ2-1, with D tentatively TRBD1 (6 bases). The CDR3 reads CASSLRQVPYNEQFF. In nucleotides, the CDR3 is TGTGCCAGCTCATTACGACAGGTTCCCTACAATGAGCAGTTCTTC.